The sequence of this T cell receptor (beta chain) was determined in a study of T cells after yellow fever vaccination. V was cut by 10 bases and J by 4 bases, with 16 bases left in between. The CDR3 runs 13 residues. Germline V gene data show CDR1 as MNHNS and CDR2 as SASEGT. This clonotype appeared a few times. In TCRdb, the 5' RACE reads were re-called with MiXCR into one record per CDR3 protein. The sample contains some 550,000 distinct CDR3 sequences, about a fifth of which appear only once. This TCR was recovered from a man younger than 40 who received the YFV17D yellow fever vaccine. The genes are TRBV6-1 and TRBJ1-1, with TRBD1 as a possible D gene (5 bases). The source material was PBMCs, sampled 15 days after the yellow fever booster vaccination. The CDR3 sequence: CATCTGPATEAFF. In DNA, the CDR3 is TGTGCCACCTGTACGGGACCGGCCACTGAAGCTTTCTTT.